This TCR beta chain appears in the sequencing data of a study of T cell changes during pregnancy in multiple sclerosis. Clones were sequenced by immunoSEQ multiplex PCR, and TCRdb holds only the in-frame ones, with some missing. The sample has approximately 69,000 clones, roughly 91% seen once. Germline V gene lookup returns CDR1 SGHDT and CDR2 YYEEEE. V lost 4 bases, J lost 4 bases, and 9 bases stayed unmatched. The CDR3 is made up of 15 amino acids. The chain employs TRBV5-6 and TRBJ1-1, with 8 positions matching TRBD1. The sample here was CD4+ T cells from peripheral blood mononuclear cells, taken in the third trimester of pregnancy. This clonotype was obtained from a female donor in good health, enrolled as a control in a pregnancy study. The CDR3 sequence: CASSVVDREVTEAFF. The DNA of the CDR3 is TGTGCCAGCAGCGTCGTGGACAGGGAGGTCACTGAAGCTTTCTTT.